This T cell receptor (beta chain) stems from a study of blood T cells in healthy people across ages. A second roughly 7 to 12 cycle PCR used barcoded and J-beta primers. TCRdb redid the calling of the 5' RACE reads with MiXCR, one entry per CDR3 protein. The data hold roughly 1,000,000 distinct CDR3 sequences, with approximately 26% observed a single time. This clonotype has just one count. The junction does not match germline at one end; this may be a read error. Germline loops: CDR1 SQVTM, CDR2 ANQGSEA. The CDR3 length is 13 residues. In addition, the sample was reused for a study of T cells of mothers and their children.

The receptor comes from a girl aged 2-10 years in good health. The rearrangement links TRBV29-1 to TRBJ2-1, with D perhaps matching TRBD1 or TRBD2 (5 bases each). Sequenced material: blood. CDR3 in amino acids: CSVVRGDYNEQLF. The DNA for the CDR3 is TGCAGCGTTGTGAGAGGGGATTACAATGAGCAGCTCTTC.